This TCR beta chain emerged from a study of cytomegalovirus exposure and HLA in healthy donors. Findings and limits, study-wide: Specific recognition of CMV antigens was confirmed in vitro for a few chains (all CMV-associated).

The CDR3 runs 15 residues. Germline lookup yields CDR1 SEHNR and CDR2 FQNEAQ (reference sequence). The V and J ends lost 5 bases and 4 bases, in that order; junction bases with no gene match: 8. This clone was seen only a few times. Its antigen remains unidentified. PCR used 60 Vbeta primers and 13 Jbeta primers. The method was immunoSEQ multiplex PCR; TCRdb's version includes in-frame clones alone and lacks a portion of them. Among nearly 95,000 clones, roughly 8.2% were seen once, and the ten largest hold 2% to 2.5%. Sequencing was done on a sample of PBMCs. This chain links TRBV7-9 with TRBJ2-1; the match to TRBD2 covers 7 bases. This sequence was found in a man aged 45-60 years in good health and CMV-seronegative. CDR3 nucleotide sequence: TGTGCCAGCAGCCCCGGGACTAACTATTACAATGAGCAGTTCTTC. Its protein is CASSPGTNYYNEQFF.